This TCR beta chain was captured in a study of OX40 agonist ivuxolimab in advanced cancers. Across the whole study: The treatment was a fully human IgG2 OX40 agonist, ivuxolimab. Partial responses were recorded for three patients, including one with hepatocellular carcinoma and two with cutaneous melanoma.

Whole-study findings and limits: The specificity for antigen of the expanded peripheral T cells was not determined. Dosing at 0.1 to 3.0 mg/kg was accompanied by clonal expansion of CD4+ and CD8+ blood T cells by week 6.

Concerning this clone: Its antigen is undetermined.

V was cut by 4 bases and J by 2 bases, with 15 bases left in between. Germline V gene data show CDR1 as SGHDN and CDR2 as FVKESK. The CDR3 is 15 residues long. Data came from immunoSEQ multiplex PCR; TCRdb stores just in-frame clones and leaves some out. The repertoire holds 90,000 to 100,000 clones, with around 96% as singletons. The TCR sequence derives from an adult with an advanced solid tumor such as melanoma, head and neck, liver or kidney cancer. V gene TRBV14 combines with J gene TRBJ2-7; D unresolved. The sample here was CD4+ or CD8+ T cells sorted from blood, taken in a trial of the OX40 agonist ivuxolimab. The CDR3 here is CASSRSDGRTYEQYF. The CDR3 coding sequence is TGTGCCAGCAGCCGCTCGGACGGGCGCACCTACGAGCAGTACTTC.